A selection of T cell receptor beta chains follows, all from one sample in a study of TIL therapy for anti-PD-1-resistant metastatic lung cancer. Some clones are missing from TCRdb's copy, which holds only in-frame ones; the method was immunoSEQ multiplex PCR. The table shows about 50,000 clones, with just over 85% occurring only once. The specimen was blood, collected at baseline. These receptors all stem from a person aged 25 to 85 with non-small cell lung cancer. The CDR3 runs from the conserved cysteine through the conserved F or W. A D gene is named only where the DNA matches it firmly. Rows give clone size only sometimes, using once, few, many, or a class for an expanded clone.

V gene	D gene	clone size	J gene	CDR3 protein	CDR3 DNA
TRBV19	TRBD1	few	TRBJ1-5	CASKDRGGQPQHF	TGTGCCAGCAAGGACAGGGGGGGGCAGCCCCAGCATTTT
TRBV7-2	.	.	TRBJ2-2	CASSLNSRGNTGELFF	TGTGCCAGCAGCTTAAATAGTCGCGGAAACACCGGGGAGCTGTTTTTT
TRBV5-1	TRBD2	.	TRBJ2-1	CASSPIAGGYDEQFF	TGCGCCAGCAGCCCAATAGCGGGAGGGTACGATGAGCAGTTCTTC
TRBV30	.	.	TRBJ2-7	CASQTRRKQYF	TGTGCCTCCCAAACCAGACGGAAGCAGTACTTC
TRBV25-1	.	.	TRBJ2-5	CASSESRPRRETQYF	TGTGCCAGCAGTGAATCGAGACCCCGACGGGAGACCCAGTACTTC
TRBV6-6	.	.	TRBJ2-5	CASSTGHQETQYF	TGTGCCAGCAGTACCGGGCATCAAGAGACCCAGTACTTC
TRBV18	TRBD2	.	TRBJ2-1	CASSPLAGGPDEQFF	TGTGCCAGCTCACCACTGGCGGGAGGGCCGGATGAGCAGTTCTTC
TRBV5-1	.	.	TRBJ2-6	CASSLGGTSSGANVLTF	TGCGCCAGCAGCTTGGGGGGCACCAGCTCTGGGGCCAACGTCCTGACTTTC
TRBV5-6	TRBD2	.	TRBJ2-3	CASTVYGGGRGTDTQYF	TGTGCCAGCACCGTCTACGGGGGGGGCCGAGGCACAGATACGCAGTATTTT
TRBV9	.	.	TRBJ1-2	CASSSKGGRGWYYGYTF	TGTGCCAGCAGCTCCAAGGGGGGCCGGGGGTGGTACTATGGCTACACCTTC
TRBV9	TRBD2	.	TRBJ2-1	CASSVSPGTIYNEQFF	TGTGCCAGCAGCGTAAGTCCCGGGACTATATACAATGAGCAGTTCTTC
TRBV3-1/TRBV3-2	.	.	TRBJ1-1	CASSPPPGDTEAFF	TGTGCCAGCAGCCCGCCCCCAGGGGACACTGAAGCTTTCTTT
TRBV19	.	.	TRBJ1-1	CASRQFQVADTEAFF	TGTGCCAGTAGACAATTCCAGGTTGCGGACACTGAAGCTTTCTTT
TRBV4-3	TRBD2	.	TRBJ2-7	CASSQDPREDYEQYF	TGCGCCAGCAGCCAAGACCCCCGGGAGGACTACGAGCAGTACTTC
TRBV3-1/TRBV3-2	.	once	TRBJ1-4	CASSQGFAVEKLFF	TGTGCCAGCAGCCAAGGATTCGCTGTCGAAAAACTGTTTTTT
TRBV7-9	.	.	TRBJ2-5	CASSSPTTGEGETQYF	TGTGCCAGCAGCAGCCCTACGACAGGTGAGGGAGAGACCCAGTACTTC
TRBV29-1	.	once	TRBJ2-2	CSVDRGTGELFF	TGCAGCGTTGACAGGGGCACCGGGGAGCTGTTTTTT
TRBV7-2	TRBD1	.	TRBJ1-1	CASSLMGQANTEAFF	TGTGCCAGCAGCCTAATGGGACAGGCGAACACTGAAGCTTTCTTT
TRBV27	.	.	TRBJ1-1	CASSFSPSGNTEAFF	TGTGCCAGCAGTTTTAGCCCCTCGGGGAACACTGAAGCTTTCTTT
TRBV30	.	.	TRBJ2-2	CAWRPSPAGNTGELFF	TGTGCCTGGAGGCCCAGCCCCGCGGGGAACACCGGGGAGCTGTTTTTT
TRBV7-9	.	.	TRBJ2-2	CASSSRIPSGTGELFF	TGTGCCAGCAGCTCCCGGATACCCTCGGGCACCGGGGAGCTGTTTTTT
TRBV6-2/TRBV6-3	TRBD2	.	TRBJ2-3	CASSSGGPTDTQYF	TGTGCCAGCAGTAGCGGGGGGCCCACAGATACGCAGTATTTT